These T cell receptor beta chains were read from a single sample in a study of monozygotic twins with inflammatory bowel disease. TCRdb re-called the 5' RACE reads; one entry per CDR3 protein, DNA not given. The sample totals 300,000 to 450,000 distinct CDR3 sequences. Sequencing used blood. The receptors here all came from a human donor with ulcerative colitis or Crohn's disease, or a healthy co-twin of an affected twin (not recorded which). Both conserved end residues are part of each CDR3. The order of the fields is V gene, J gene, CDR3 protein.

>TRBV11-1|TRBJ2-7
CASSLDRTGLHEQYF
>TRBV9|TRBJ2-1
CASSPRTGGPYNEQFF
>TRBV12-3/TRBV12-4|TRBJ2-5
CASSEETDGQETQYF
>TRBV7-3|TRBJ1-1
CASSSTENTESFF
>TRBV6-2/TRBV6-3|TRBJ2-2
CASSAVAGGPVTGELFF
>TRBV7-2|TRBJ2-2
CASSLWAGGELFF
>TRBV3-1|TRBJ2-7
CASSQVGYEQYF
>TRBV11-2|TRBJ2-3
CASIPLAGVTDTQYF
>TRBV6-5|TRBJ2-3
CASSYQGGSTDTQYF
>TRBV10-3|TRBJ2-3
CAISEAGSTDMQYF
>TRBV30|TRBJ2-6
CAWSVAGANVLTF
>TRBV20-1|TRBJ1-1
CRGTGGTEAFF
>TRBV5-1|TRBJ2-3
CASSLEGVADTQYF
>TRBV11-2|TRBJ2-1
CASSLGLSYNEQFF
>TRBV6-5|TRBJ2-1
CASSYEGRSYNEQFF
>TRBV29-1|TRBJ2-5
CSVERLAGSQETQYF
>TRBV20-1|TRBJ1-1
CSARGDRAQAFF
>TRBV7-9|TRBJ1-5
CASSLGAGSPGQPQHF
>TRBV5-1|TRBJ1-1
CASSSDRVTEAFF
>TRBV30|TRBJ2-1
CAWSPLPGTSGGLRAYNEQFF
>TRBV5-1|TRBJ2-1
CASSVTGSHYNEQFF
>TRBV3-1|TRBJ2-1
CASSHNRGLYNEQFF
>TRBV3-1|TRBJ2-2
CASSPKGWTAGELFF
>TRBV4-1|TRBJ1-3
CASSQDNRAGNTIYF
>TRBV12-3/TRBV12-4|TRBJ1-5
CASSFPGGSNQPQHF
>TRBV7-8|TRBJ1-5
CASSPRTGVDQPQHF
>TRBV7-9|TRBJ2-3
CASTKGLAGKGTQYF
>TRBV27|TRBJ2-7
CASSSRDAGWSSYEQYF
>TRBV5-1|TRBJ2-1
CASSSGLAGGSYNEQFF
>TRBV20-1|TRBJ2-7
CSFHHEGGRREQYF
>TRBV5-1|TRBJ2-7
CASSLGGTGVHEQYF
>TRBV6-5|TRBJ1-2
CASSYEGDYGYTF
>TRBV7-9|TRBJ2-4
CASSLSGGLAKNIQYF
>TRBV5-1|TRBJ2-2
CASSPGQGARELFF
>TRBV20-1|TRBJ2-5
CSGLAGAHGETQYF
>TRBV2|TRBJ2-7
CASSSDSGPYEQYF
>TRBV12-3/TRBV12-4|TRBJ1-1
CASSFRNLAFF
>TRBV9|TRBJ2-1
CASSYISGGPNNEQFF
>TRBV5-1|TRBJ1-4
CASSFSGTGEEKLFF
>TRBV30|TRBJ2-2
CAWSVQGVGELFF
>TRBV20-1|TRBJ2-5
CSARNLGQGGRETQYF
>TRBV2|TRBJ2-1
CASTQMGHNKQFF
>TRBV21-1|TRBJ2-1
CASSNRQGLGEQFF
>TRBV12-3/TRBV12-4|TRBJ2-7
CASSTEGFSTYEQYF
>TRBV7-9|TRBJ1-5
CASSLGEQAPSNQPQHF
>TRBV5-1|TRBJ2-1
CASRKDRGRNEQFF
>TRBV5-1|TRBJ1-4
CASSGTGRPLELFF
>TRBV5-1|TRBJ2-3
CASRWSMGTGDTQYF
>TRBV20-1|TRBJ2-2
CSAPNTGELFF
>TRBV29-1|TRBJ2-1
CSVDFRAGEGYNEQFF
>TRBV12-3/TRBV12-4|TRBJ2-3
CASSPPGLAPDTQYF
>TRBV7-2|TRBJ1-4
CASSWIREGNEKLFF
>TRBV12-3/TRBV12-4|TRBJ2-5
CASRPFVAAHLQETQYF
>TRBV6-1|TRBJ1-6
CASTETGPIFNSPLHF
>TRBV4-2|TRBJ1-1
CASRFSEGATGSLVRAFF
>TRBV5-5|TRBJ1-6
CASSGGSLAGLVNSPLHF
>TRBV4-1|TRBJ2-7
CASSHGPGLADQWSYEQYF